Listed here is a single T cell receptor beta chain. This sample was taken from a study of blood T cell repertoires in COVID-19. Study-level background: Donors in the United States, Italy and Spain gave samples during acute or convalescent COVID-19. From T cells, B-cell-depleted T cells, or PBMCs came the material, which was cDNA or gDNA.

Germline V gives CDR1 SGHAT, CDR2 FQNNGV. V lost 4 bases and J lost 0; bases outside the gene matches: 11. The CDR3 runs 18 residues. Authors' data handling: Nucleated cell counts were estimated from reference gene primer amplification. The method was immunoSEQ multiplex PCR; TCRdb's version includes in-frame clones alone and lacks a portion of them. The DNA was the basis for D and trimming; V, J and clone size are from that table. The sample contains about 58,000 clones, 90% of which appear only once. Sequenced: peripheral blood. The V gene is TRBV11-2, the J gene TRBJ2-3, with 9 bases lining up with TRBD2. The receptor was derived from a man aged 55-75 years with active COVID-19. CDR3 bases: TGTGCCAGCAGCTCGCGGATTAGCGGGGGTTTTAGCACAGATACGCAGTATTTT. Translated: CASSSRISGGFSTDTQYF.